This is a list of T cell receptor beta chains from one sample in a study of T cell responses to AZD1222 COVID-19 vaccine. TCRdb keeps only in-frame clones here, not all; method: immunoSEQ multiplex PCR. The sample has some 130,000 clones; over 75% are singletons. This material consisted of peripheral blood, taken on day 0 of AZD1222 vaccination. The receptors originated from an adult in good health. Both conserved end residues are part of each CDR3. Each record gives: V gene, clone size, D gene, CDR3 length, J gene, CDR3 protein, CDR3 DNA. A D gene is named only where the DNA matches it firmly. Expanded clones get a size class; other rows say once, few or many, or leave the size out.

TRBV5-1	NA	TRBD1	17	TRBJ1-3	CASSRGQNRGTGNTIYF	TGCGCCAGCAGCCGGGGGCAAAACAGGGGTACTGGAAACACCATATATTTT
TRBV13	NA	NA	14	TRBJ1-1	CASSSPSSNLEAFF	TGTGCCAGCAGCTCCCCCTCGTCTAACCTTGAAGCTTTCTTT
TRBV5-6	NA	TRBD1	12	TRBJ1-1	CASSLEDREAFF	TGTGCCAGCAGCTTGGAGGACAGGGAAGCTTTCTTT
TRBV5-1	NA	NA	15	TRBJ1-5	CASSPGAAGEQPQHF	TGCGCCAGCAGCCCCGGGGCAGCAGGGGAACAGCCCCAGCATTTT
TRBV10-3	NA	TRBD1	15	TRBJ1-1	CAISESTGERTEAFF	TGTGCCATCAGTGAGTCGACAGGGGAAAGGACTGAAGCTTTCTTT
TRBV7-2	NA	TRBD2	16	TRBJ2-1	CASSYLSGVLYNEQFF	TGTGCCAGCAGCTACCTTAGCGGGGTACTCTACAATGAGCAGTTCTTC
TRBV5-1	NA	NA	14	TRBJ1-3	CASSLPGAGNTIYF	TGCGCCAGCAGCTTACCGGGGGCGGGAAACACCATATATTTT
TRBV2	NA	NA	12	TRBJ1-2	CASRAQQAPYTF	TGTGCCAGCAGAGCGCAACAGGCCCCCTACACCTTC
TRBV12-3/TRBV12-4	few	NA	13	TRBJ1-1	CASSSESRTEAFF	TGTGCCAGCAGTTCAGAGAGTAGAACTGAAGCTTTCTTT
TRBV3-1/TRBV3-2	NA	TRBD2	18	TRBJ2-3	CASSRTSGGAYYGDTQYF	TGTGCCAGCAGCCGGACTAGCGGGGGGGCCTACTATGGCGATACGCAGTATTTT
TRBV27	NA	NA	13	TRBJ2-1	CASTWRPYNEQFF	TGTGCCAGCACCTGGAGGCCCTACAATGAGCAGTTCTTC
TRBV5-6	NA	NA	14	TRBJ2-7	CASSLAAGVHEQYF	TGTGCCAGCAGCTTGGCGGCAGGAGTGCACGAGCAGTACTTC
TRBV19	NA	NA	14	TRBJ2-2	CASSLPIPTGELFF	TGTGCCAGTAGCTTACCGATACCCACCGGGGAGCTGTTTTTT
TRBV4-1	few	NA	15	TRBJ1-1	CASSQDRGPNTEAFF	TGCGCCAGCAGCCAAGACAGGGGACCGAACACTGAAGCTTTCTTT
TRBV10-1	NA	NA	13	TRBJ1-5	CASSESRNQPQHF	TGCGCCAGCAGTGAGTCCCGCAATCAGCCCCAGCATTTT
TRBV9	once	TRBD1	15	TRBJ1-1	CASSVAGQGDGEAFF	TGTGCCAGCAGCGTAGCGGGACAGGGTGACGGTGAAGCTTTCTTT
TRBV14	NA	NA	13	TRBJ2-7	CASSLQSSYEQYF	TGTGCCAGCAGCCTCCAGAGCTCCTACGAGCAGTACTTC
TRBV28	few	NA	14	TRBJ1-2	CASSLGAARYGYTF	TGTGCCAGCAGTTTAGGAGCAGCCCGCTATGGCTACACCTTC
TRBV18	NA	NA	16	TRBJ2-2	CASSPQQGSNTGELFF	TGTGCCAGCTCGCCACAACAGGGATCGAACACCGGGGAGCTGTTTTTT
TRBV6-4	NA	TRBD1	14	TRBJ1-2	CASSPRTGGGGYTF	TGTGCCAGCTCTCCGCGGACAGGGGGCGGCGGCTACACCTTC
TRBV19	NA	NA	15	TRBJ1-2	CASSTTGLNNYGYTF	TGTGCCAGTAGCACAACAGGATTAAATAACTATGGCTACACCTTC
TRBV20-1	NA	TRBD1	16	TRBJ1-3	CSASGGQIFSGNTIYF	TGCAGTGCTAGTGGGGGACAGATTTTCTCTGGAAACACCATATATTTT
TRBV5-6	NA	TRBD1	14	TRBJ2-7	CASRTGTVSYEQYF	TGTGCCAGCAGGACCGGGACAGTGTCCTACGAGCAGTACTTC
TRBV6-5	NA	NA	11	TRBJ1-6	CASSYPSPLHF	TGTGCCAGCAGTTACCCCTCACCCCTCCACTTT